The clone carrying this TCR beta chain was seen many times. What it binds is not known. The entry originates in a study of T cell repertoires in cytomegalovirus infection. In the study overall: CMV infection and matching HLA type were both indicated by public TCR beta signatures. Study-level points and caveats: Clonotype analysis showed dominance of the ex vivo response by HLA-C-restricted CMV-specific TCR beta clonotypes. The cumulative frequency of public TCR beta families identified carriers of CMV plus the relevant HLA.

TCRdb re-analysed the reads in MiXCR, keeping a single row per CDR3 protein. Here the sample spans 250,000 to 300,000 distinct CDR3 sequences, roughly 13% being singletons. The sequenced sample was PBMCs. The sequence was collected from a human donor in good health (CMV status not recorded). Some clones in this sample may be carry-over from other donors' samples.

CDR3 loop: CASSYTGFVSETQYF. CDR3 nucleotides: TGTGCCAGCAGCTACACAGGGTTTGTTTCTGAGACCCAGTACTTC. The chain carries TRBV12-3 or TRBV12-4 and TRBJ2-5, with D possibly matching TRBD1 (6 bases). Trimming stripped 6 bases from V and 5 bases from J, with 19 bases between. The CDR3 contains 15 residues.